The 20 T cell receptor beta chains below come from one sample, sequenced in a study of shared clonotypes between healthy human individuals. Data came from immunoSEQ multiplex PCR; TCRdb stores just in-frame clones and leaves some out. The sample records about 2.3 million clones, approximately 93% being singletons. The sequenced sample consisted of naive CD4+ T cells from PBMCs. The subset here: CD45RA+ positively selected. The receptors stem from a man between 18 and 29 years old in good health. Some clones in this sample may be carry-over from other donors' samples.

The chain links TRBV7-9 to TRBJ1-5; D perhaps matches TRBD1 (5 bases). The germline CDR1 and CDR2 sequences are SEHNR and FQNEAQ (reference sequence). With 5 bases removed from V and 0 bases from J, the gap between germline ends came to 17 bases. This CDR3 is 17 amino acids long. The CDR3 region has the DNA TGTGCCAGCAGCCCATTATCGGGGGGTGGTAGCAATCAGCCCCAGCATTTT. It codes for CASSPLSGGGSNQPQHF.

This clone was picked up a small number of times. The J gene is TRBJ1-1, the V gene TRBV27, with a weak D call TRBD1 (5 bases). This CDR3 spans 14 amino acids. The V gene lost 8 bases and the J gene lost 6 bases, with 19 bases spanning the gap. The germline V gene encodes CDR1 MNHEY and CDR2 SMNVEV (reference sequence). The CDR3 loop reads CASLQRQNGAEAFF. The CDR3 nucleotides are TGTGCCAGCCTCCAAAGACAGAACGGAGCTGAAGCTTTCTTT.

This chain's CDR3 is CASSLAQAMSTDTQYF. In DNA, the CDR3 is TGCGCCAGCAGCTTGGCACAGGCCATGAGCACAGATACGCAGTATTTT. The rearrangement joins TRBV5-1 to TRBJ2-3; D might be TRBD1 (5 bases). CDR1 and CDR2 from the germline V gene are SGHRS and YFSETQ. V lost 0 bases to trimming and J lost 0 bases, with 11 bases between them. The CDR3 consists of 16 residues. Complete variable domain (other parts from reference TRBV5-1 and TRBJ2-3): KAGVTQTPRYLIKTRGQQVTLSCSPISGHRSVSWYQQTPGQGLQFLFEYFSETQRNKGNFPGRFSGRQFSNSRSEMNVSTLELGDSALYLCASSLAQAMSTDTQYFGPGTRLTVL.

The gene calls are TRBV6-1 and TRBJ1-5; D gene unclear. Trimming shortened V by 3 bases and J by 8 bases, and 8 bases separated the two germline ends. Germline V gene data show CDR1 as MNHNS and CDR2 as SASEGT. This CDR3 is 12 amino acids long. In DNA, the CDR3 is TGTGCCAGCAGTGAGAGAGGGAAGCCCCAGCATTTT. Translation gives CASSERGKPQHF.

V is TRBV6-6 and J is TRBJ2-7; 7 nucleotides align to TRBD2. The CDR3 extends over 16 amino acids. V dropped 2 bases and J dropped 3; count of bases not matched to a gene: 10. Germline V lookup: CDR1 MNHNY, CDR2 SVGAGI (reference sequence). DNA for the CDR3: TGTGCCAGCAGTTACATCGCTGGCGGGAGTGTCTACGAGCAGTACTTC. Its protein is CASSYIAGGSVYEQYF.

Regarding this clone: Additional DNA sequences in this sample encode the identical CDR3. Written as DNA, the CDR3 is TGTGCCAGTAGTAGGGTGGGCTATGGCTACACCTTC. It specifies CASSRVGYGYTF. The V call is TRBV19, the J call TRBJ1-2; D remains ambiguous. Trimming stripped 4 bases from V and 4 bases from J, with 7 bases between. Germline V lookup: CDR1 LNHDA, CDR2 SQIVND (reference sequence). The CDR3 sequence is 12 residues long.

This clone appeared a few times. The chain is built from TRBV19 and TRBJ1-1; 10 positions agree with TRBD1. The germline gives CDR1 LNHDA, CDR2 SQIVND (reference sequence). CDR3 length: 13 residues. With 4 bases clipped from V and 10 bases from J, the junction kept 6 bases outside the gene matches. Here the CDR3 reads CASSRTGGDRAFF. In nucleotides, the CDR3 is TGTGCCAGTAGTAGGACAGGGGGTGATCGAGCTTTCTTT.

This rearrangement joins TRBV11-3 to TRBJ1-2; no firm D call. The CDR3 runs 16 residues. V was clipped by 4 bases and J by 4 bases, with 19 bases between them. Germline CDR1 SGHNT, CDR2 YENEEA. In nucleotides, the CDR3 is TGTGCCAGCAGCTCCATCCGGACCGCACCGCCCTATGGCTACACCTTC. Encoded protein: CASSSIRTAPPYGYTF. Full variable domain (rest looked up from reference TRBV11-3 and TRBJ1-2): EAGVVQSPRYKIIEKKQPVAFWCNPISGHNTLYWYLQNLGQGPELLIRYENEEAVDDSQLPKDRFSAERLKGVDSTLKIQPAELGDSAVYLCASSSIRTAPPYGYTFGSGTRLTVV.

The chain has TRBV5-4 and TRBJ2-3, with a possible D match to TRBD1 (6 bases). Germline CDR1 and CDR2: SGHNT and YYREEE (reference sequence). This CDR3 comprises 17 residues. V was cut by 3 bases and J by 2 bases, with 19 bases left in between. The DNA of the CDR3 is TGTGCCAGCAGCTCGTCGACAGGAATCCTTTACACAGATACGCAGTATTTT. It translates to CASSSSTGILYTDTQYF.

This clone was seen once. This chain joins TRBV30 and TRBJ2-4, with D possibly being TRBD1 (6 bases). CDR3 length: 13 residues. Germline V lookup: CDR1 GTSNPN, CDR2 SVGIG (reference sequence). The V end was cut by 3 bases, the J end by 4 bases, with 10 bases between. The CDR3 spells CAWSLGQKNIQYF. The CDR3, as DNA: TGTGCCTGGAGCTTAGGACAGAAAAACATTCAGTACTTC.

CDR3 region: CASSAQGNYNEQFF. CDR3 in DNA: TGCGCCAGCAGCGCTCAGGGGAACTACAATGAGCAGTTCTTC. This sequence joins TRBV5-1 and TRBJ2-1; the D gene is possibly TRBD1 (6 bases). The V gene lost 4 bases and the J gene lost 3 bases, with 11 bases spanning the gap. CDR3 length equals 14 residues. From germline, CDR1 is SGHRS and CDR2 YFSETQ. The full variable domain, rest sourced from reference TRBV5-1 and TRBJ2-1, is KAGVTQTPRYLIKTRGQQVTLSCSPISGHRSVSWYQQTPGQGLQFLFEYFSETQRNKGNFPGRFSGRQFSNSRSEMNVSTLELGDSALYLCASSAQGNYNEQFFGPGTRLTVL.

The CDR3 coding sequence is TGTGCCAGTAGTATAGATAGGGTTTATACTAGCGGGCCTGAAGAGACCCAGTACTTC. Protein: CASSIDRVYTSGPEETQYF. V is TRBV19 and J is TRBJ2-5, with 9 positions matching TRBD2. CDR3 length: 19 amino acids. From germline, CDR1 is LNHDA and CDR2 SQIVND (reference sequence). After removal of 0 bases from V and 3 bases from J, the junction contained 14 bases not matched to a gene.

This chain links TRBV30 with TRBJ2-1, with 7 bases identical to TRBD1. The J segment lost 9 bases and the V segment lost 0 bases, leaving 14 bases of the junction unmatched. The germline gives CDR1 GTSNPN, CDR2 SVGIG (reference sequence). The CDR3 consists of 16 residues. This CDR3 is CAWSVRLAKGGIEQFF. Here the CDR3 DNA reads TGTGCCTGGAGTGTACGGTTAGCGAAAGGGGGCATTGAGCAGTTCTTC.

This clone was found a few times. This chain's CDR3 is CASTFEGYGNQPQHF. CDR3 sequence (DNA): TGTGCCAGTACCTTTGAAGGGTATGGCAATCAGCCCCAGCATTTT. The chain joins TRBV19 to TRBJ1-5; D unresolved. Trimming cost V 7 bases and J 2 bases, with 15 bases left between them. Germline loops: CDR1 LNHDA, CDR2 SQIVND (reference sequence). The CDR3 covers 15 residues.

This sequence joins TRBV6-1 and TRBJ2-5; D is uncertain. Per the germline V gene, CDR1 is MNHNS and CDR2 is SASEGT. This CDR3 is built from 15 residues. With 6 bases removed from V and 5 bases from J, the gap between germline ends came to 19 bases. In nucleotides, the CDR3 is TGTGCCAGCAGCCCCGATTTAAGGTTGGGCGAGACCCAGTACTTC. Translation: CASSPDLRLGETQYF.

This rearrangement joins TRBV5-4 to TRBJ2-3; D unresolved. Per germline, CDR1 SGHNT and CDR2 YYREEE (reference sequence). The CDR3 consists of 13 residues. V lost 0 bases, J lost 6 bases, and 8 bases lay in between. CDR3 loop: CASSLGGWDTQYF. The DNA for the CDR3 is TGTGCCAGCAGCTTGGGGGGTTGGGATACGCAGTATTTT.

This rearrangement joins TRBV7-2 to TRBJ2-7; D remains unclear. Germline CDR1 is SGHTA and CDR2 is FQGNSA. Trimming removed 5 bases from V and 7 bases from J, with 15 bases in between. This CDR3 is built from 13 residues. The DNA for the CDR3 is TGTGCCAGCAGCCTAGAGCTAGGAGCGGAGCAGTACTTC. Translating gives CASSLELGAEQYF. The full variable domain, with the rest looked up from reference TRBV7-2 and TRBJ2-7, is GAGVSQSPSNKVTEKGKDVELRCDPISGHTALYWYRQSLGQGLEFLIYFQGNSAPDKSGLPSDRFSAERTGGSVSTLTIQRTQQEDSAVYLCASSLELGAEQYFGPGTRLTVT.

The rearrangement joins TRBV19 to TRBJ2-1; tentative D call: TRBD2 (5 bases). CDR1 and CDR2 from the germline V gene are LNHDA and SQIVND (reference sequence). The CDR3 spans 17 residues. V lost 3 bases, J lost 1 base, and 16 bases lay in between. The CDR3 is CASSIRHQRSSYNEQFF. DNA of the CDR3: TGTGCCAGTAGTATCCGGCACCAGCGGTCATCCTACAATGAGCAGTTCTTC.

CDR3 DNA: TGTGCCAGCAGCTTAGACGCAAATCAGCCCCAGCATTTT. It is translated as CASSLDANQPQHF. This chain uses TRBV7-3 with TRBJ1-5, with unresolved D. The CDR3 extends over 13 amino acids. Germline V CDR1 and CDR2: SGHTA, FQGTGA. Trimming pared 2 bases from V and 4 bases from J, leaving 6 bases between.

CDR3 sequence: CASSKWGQETQYF. Written as DNA, the CDR3 is TGTGCCAGTAGTAAATGGGGGCAAGAGACCCAGTACTTC. The chain uses TRBV19 and TRBJ2-5; D possibly matches TRBD1 or TRBD2 (5 bases each). The V and J ends lost 4 bases and 2 bases respectively, with 8 bases between them. The CDR3 spans 13 residues. The germline V gene encodes CDR1 LNHDA and CDR2 SQIVND (reference sequence).